One T cell receptor (beta chain) is described in this entry. Its antigen is still unknown. This sample is part of a study of OX40 agonist ivuxolimab in advanced cancers. Study-wide context: Cohort: 80% to 90% men, mean age 60, aged about 20 to 85. Study-wide points: Compared with CD4+, CD8+ T cells on average had more expanded clones.

Profiled with immunoSEQ multiplex PCR; TCRdb holds only in-frame clones, not every one. The sample contains approximately 20,000 clones, more than 80% of which appear only once. Germline V gives CDR1 SGHTA, CDR2 FQGNSA. This CDR3 spans 15 amino acids. J lost 5 bases, V lost 1 base, and 3 bases had no gene match. Sample: CD4+ or CD8+ T cells sorted from blood, taken in a trial of the OX40 agonist ivuxolimab. This receptor was identified in an adult with an advanced solid tumor such as melanoma, head and neck, liver or kidney cancer. The chain uses TRBV7-2 and TRBJ2-2; 8 bases fit TRBD1. For the CDR3, the DNA is TGTGCCAGCAGCTTAGACAGGGGGAAAACCGGGGAGCTGTTTTTT. This codes for CASSLDRGKTGELFF.